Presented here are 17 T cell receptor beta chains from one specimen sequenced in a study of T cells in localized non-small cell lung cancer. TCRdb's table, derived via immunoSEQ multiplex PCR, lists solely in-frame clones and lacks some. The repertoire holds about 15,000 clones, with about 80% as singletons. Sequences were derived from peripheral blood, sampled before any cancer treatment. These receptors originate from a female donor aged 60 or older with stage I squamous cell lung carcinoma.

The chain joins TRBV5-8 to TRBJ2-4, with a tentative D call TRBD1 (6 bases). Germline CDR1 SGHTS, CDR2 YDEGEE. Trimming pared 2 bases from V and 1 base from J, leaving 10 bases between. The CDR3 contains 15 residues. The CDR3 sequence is CASSLADRAKNIQYF. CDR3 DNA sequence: TGTGCCAGCAGCTTAGCCGACAGGGCCAAAAACATTCAGTACTTC.

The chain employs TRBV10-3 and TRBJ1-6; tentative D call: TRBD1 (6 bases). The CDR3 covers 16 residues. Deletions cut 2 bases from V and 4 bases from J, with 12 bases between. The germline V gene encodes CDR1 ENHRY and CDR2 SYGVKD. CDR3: CAISEGRGNYNSPLHF. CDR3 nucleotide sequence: TGTGCCATCAGTGAGGGCAGGGGTAATTATAATTCACCCCTCCACTTT.

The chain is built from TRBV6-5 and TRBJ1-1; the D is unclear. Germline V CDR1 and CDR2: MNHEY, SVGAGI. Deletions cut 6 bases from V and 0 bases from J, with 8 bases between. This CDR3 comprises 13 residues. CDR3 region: CASRWTVNTEAFF. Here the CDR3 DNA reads TGTGCCAGCAGATGGACGGTGAACACTGAAGCTTTCTTT.

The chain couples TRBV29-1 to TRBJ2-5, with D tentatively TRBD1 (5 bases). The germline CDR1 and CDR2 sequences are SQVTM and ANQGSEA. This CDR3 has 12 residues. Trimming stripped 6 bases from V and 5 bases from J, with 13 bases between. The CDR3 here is CSVLRGMETQYF. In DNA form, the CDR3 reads TGCAGCGTCTTAAGGGGCATGGAGACCCAGTACTTC.

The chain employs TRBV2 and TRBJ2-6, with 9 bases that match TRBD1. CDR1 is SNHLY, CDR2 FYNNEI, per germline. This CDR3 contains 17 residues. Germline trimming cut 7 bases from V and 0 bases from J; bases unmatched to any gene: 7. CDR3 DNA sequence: TGTGCCAGCAACCCGGGACAGGGCCTCTCTGGGGCCAACGTCCTGACTTTC. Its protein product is CASNPGQGLSGANVLTF.

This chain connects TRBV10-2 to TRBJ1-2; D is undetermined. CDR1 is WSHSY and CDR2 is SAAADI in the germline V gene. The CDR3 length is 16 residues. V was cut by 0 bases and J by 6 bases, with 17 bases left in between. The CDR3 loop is CASSESKEWYPDGYTF. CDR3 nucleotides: TGCGCCAGCAGTGAGTCGAAGGAATGGTATCCTGATGGCTACACCTTC.

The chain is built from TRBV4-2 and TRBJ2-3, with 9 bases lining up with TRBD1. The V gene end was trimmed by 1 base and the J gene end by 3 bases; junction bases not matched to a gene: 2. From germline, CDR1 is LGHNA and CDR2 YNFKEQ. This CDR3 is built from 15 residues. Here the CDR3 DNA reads TGTGCCAGCAGCCAAGTTGGACAGGGGACAGATACGCAGTATTTT. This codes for CASSQVGQGTDTQYF.

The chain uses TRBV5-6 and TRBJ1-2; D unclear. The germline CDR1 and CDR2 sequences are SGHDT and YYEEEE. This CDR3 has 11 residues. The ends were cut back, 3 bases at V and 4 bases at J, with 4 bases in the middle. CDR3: CASSWGYGYTF. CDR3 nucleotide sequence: TGTGCCAGCAGCTGGGGCTATGGCTACACCTTC.

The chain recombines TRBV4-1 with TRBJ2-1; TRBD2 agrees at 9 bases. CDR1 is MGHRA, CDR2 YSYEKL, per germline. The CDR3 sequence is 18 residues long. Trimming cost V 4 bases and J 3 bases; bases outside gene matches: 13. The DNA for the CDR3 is TGCGCCAGCAGCCGGGGGGGTTTAGCGGGGGCCCGCTACAATGAGCAGTTCTTC. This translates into CASSRGGLAGARYNEQFF.

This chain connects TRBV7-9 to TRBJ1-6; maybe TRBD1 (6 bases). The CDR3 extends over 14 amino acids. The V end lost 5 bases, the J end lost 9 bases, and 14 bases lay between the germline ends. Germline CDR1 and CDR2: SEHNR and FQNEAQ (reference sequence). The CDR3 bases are TGTGCCAGCAGCCGCGAACAGGGCCGTTCACCCCTCCACTTT. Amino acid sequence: CASSREQGRSPLHF. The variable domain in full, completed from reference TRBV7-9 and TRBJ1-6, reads DTGVSQNPRHKITKRGQNVTFRCDPISEHNRLYWYRQTLGQGPEFLTYFQNEAQLEKSRLLSDRFSAERPKGSFSTLEIQRTEQGDSAMYLCASSREQGRSPLHFGNGTRLTVT.

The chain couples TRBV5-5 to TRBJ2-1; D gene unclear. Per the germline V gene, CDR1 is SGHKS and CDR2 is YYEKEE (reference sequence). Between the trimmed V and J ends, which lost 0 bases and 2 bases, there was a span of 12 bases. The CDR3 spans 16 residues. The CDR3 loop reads CASSLAGSPAYNEQFF. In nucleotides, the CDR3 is TGTGCCAGCAGCTTGGCCGGAAGCCCAGCCTACAATGAGCAGTTCTTC.

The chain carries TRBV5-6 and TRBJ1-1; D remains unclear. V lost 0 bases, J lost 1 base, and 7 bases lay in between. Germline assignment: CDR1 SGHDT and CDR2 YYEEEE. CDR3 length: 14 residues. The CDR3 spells CASSLVARNTEAFF. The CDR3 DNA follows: TGTGCCAGCAGCTTGGTTGCCAGGAACACTGAAGCTTTCTTT.

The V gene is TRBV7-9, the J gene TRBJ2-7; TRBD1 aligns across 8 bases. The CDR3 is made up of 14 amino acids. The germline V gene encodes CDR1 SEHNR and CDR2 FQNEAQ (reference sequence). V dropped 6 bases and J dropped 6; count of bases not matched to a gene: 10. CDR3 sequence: CASRTGTGIGEQYF. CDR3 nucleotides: TGTGCCAGCAGGACCGGGACAGGCATCGGCGAGCAGTACTTC.

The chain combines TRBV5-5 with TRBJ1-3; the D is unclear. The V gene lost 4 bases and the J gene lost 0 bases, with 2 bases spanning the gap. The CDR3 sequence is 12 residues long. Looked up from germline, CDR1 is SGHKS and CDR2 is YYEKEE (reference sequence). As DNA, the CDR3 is TGTGCCAGCAGCACCTCTGGAAACACCATATATTTT. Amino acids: CASSTSGNTIYF.

Here the CDR3 DNA reads TGCGCCAGCAGCCAAGAAGGCGGGGGCTATACTGAAGCTTTCTTT. Encoded protein: CASSQEGGGYTEAFF. The chain recombines TRBV4-3 with TRBJ1-1; D perhaps matches TRBD1 (6 bases). CDR3 length equals 15 residues. Germline-derived CDR1 and CDR2 are LGHNA and YSLEER. The germline V and J ends were trimmed by 0 bases and 5 bases, with 13 bases remaining between them.

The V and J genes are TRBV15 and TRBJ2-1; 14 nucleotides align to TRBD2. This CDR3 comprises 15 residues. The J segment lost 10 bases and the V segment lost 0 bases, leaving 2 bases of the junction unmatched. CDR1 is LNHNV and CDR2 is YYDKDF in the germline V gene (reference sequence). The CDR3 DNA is TGTGCCACCAGCAGAGAGACTAGCGGGGGGGAAGAGCAGTTCTTC. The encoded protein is CATSRETSGGEEQFF.

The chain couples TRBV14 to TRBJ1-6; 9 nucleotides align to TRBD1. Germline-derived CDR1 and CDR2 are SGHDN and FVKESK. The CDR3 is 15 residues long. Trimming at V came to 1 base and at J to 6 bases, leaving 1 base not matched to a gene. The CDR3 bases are TGTGCCAGCAGCCAAGTGACAGGGGGTAATTCACCCCTCCACTTT. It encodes CASSQVTGGNSPLHF.